This TCR beta chain originates from a study of post-analysis software for immune sequencing data. Study details: Courses of disease covered relapsing-remitting, secondary progressive and progressive-relapsing multiple sclerosis. Findings of the study overall: The five TRBV segments detected at higher frequency in patients than in controls included TRBV5-6, TRBV5-1 and TRBV20-1. F measure grouped same-batch samples tightly together. There was significantly lower normalized Chao1 diversity in multiple sclerosis patients than in controls.

V dropped 2 bases and J dropped 8 bases, with 6 bases sitting between them. There are 11 residues in the CDR3. CDR1 is SGHTA, CDR2 FQGNSA, per germline. Libraries were made from TCR beta cDNA, and they carried unique molecular identifiers. Yield was 500,000 to 600,000 cDNA molecules from about 0.94 to 9.7 million T cells. TCRdb recomputed calls from the PCR reads with MiXCR, one row per CDR3 protein. The sample lists around 700,000 distinct CDR3 sequences, approximately 59% occurring once. Comment on this clonotype: Its specificity is not known.

The sequencing sample was made of blood. The J gene is TRBJ1-2, the V gene TRBV7-2, with D unclear. The TCR sequence derives from a girl aged 2-10 years with multiple sclerosis. CDR3 nucleotides: TGTGCCAGCAGCTTAAAGGTCGGCTACACCTTC. Translated, it gives CASSLKVGYTF. Full variable domain (rest looked up from reference TRBV7-2 and TRBJ1-2): GAGVSQSPSNKVTEKGKDVELRCDPISGHTALYWYRQSLGQGLEFLIYFQGNSAPDKSGLPSDRFSAERTGGSVSTLTIQRTQQEDSAVYLCASSLKVGYTFGSGTRLTVV.